Listed below are T cell receptor beta chains from one sample, sequenced in a study of regulatory T cells in long-lasting Graves disease. TCRdb called the multiplex PCR reads again in MiXCR, with one record for every CDR3 protein. The sample includes about 340,000 distinct CDR3 sequences, 15% to 20% of them seen just once. The source material was peripheral blood mononuclear cells (PBMCs), sampled when the disease was refractory, from a patient treated with antithyroid drugs. These TCRs come from a female donor with Graves disease. Both conserved end residues are trimmed from each CDR3. Fields, in order: clone size, V gene, J gene, CDR3 protein. Where a row states a size, it is once, few, many or the class of an expanded clone; other rows omit it.

NA,TRBV5-1,TRBJ2-2,ASSPGPNTGELF
once,TRBV19,TRBJ1-3,ASSPRGANTIY
few,TRBV10-3,TRBJ2-4,AISEGQKNIQY
few,TRBV28,TRBJ2-7,VSTGDRREQY
NA,TRBV6-1,TRBJ2-5,ATGLAGKETQY
NA,TRBV6-4,TRBJ1-4,ASSYRRRTTNEKLF
many,TRBV11-2,TRBJ1-1,ASSQDRGGSTEAF
few,TRBV7-3,TRBJ2-6,ASSLEAGSGANVLT
NA,TRBV28,TRBJ2-3,ASSFVPAGFTDTQY
many,TRBV5-1,TRBJ2-7,ASSLLGGPDKDEQY